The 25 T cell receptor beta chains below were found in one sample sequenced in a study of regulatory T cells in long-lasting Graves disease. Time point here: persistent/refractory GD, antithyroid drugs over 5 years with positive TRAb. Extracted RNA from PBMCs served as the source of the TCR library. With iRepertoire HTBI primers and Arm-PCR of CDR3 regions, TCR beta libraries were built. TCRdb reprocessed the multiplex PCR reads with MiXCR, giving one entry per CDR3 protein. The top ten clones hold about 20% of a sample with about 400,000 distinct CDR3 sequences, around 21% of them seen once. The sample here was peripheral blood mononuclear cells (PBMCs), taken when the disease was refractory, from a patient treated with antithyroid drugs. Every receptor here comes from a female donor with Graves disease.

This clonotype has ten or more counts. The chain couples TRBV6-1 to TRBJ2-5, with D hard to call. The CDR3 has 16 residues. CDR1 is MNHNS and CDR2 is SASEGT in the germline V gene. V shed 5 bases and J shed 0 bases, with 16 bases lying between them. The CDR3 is CASSLSELVYQETQYF. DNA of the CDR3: TGTGCCAGCAGTCTGTCAGAGTTAGTGTACCAAGAGACCCAGTACTTC.

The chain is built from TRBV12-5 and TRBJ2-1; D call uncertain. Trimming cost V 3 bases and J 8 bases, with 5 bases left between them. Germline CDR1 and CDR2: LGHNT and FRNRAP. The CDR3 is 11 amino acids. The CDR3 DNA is TGTGCTAGTGGTTTAAGGGATGAGCAGTTCTTC. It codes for CASGLRDEQFF.

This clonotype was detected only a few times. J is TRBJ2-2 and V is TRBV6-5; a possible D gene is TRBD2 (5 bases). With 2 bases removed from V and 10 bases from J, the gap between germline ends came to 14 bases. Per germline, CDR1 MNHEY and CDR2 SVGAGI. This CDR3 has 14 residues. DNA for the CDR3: TGTGCCAGCAGTTACCTTCCAGCGGAGCTGGAGCTGTTTTTT. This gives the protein CASSYLPAELELFF.

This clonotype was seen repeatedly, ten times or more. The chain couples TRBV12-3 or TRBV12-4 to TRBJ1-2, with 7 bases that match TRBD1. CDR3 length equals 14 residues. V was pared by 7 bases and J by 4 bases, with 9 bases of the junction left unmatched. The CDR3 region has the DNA TGTGCCAGCACCTCCGACAGGGTGGCCTATGGCTACACCTTC. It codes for CASTSDRVAYGYTF.

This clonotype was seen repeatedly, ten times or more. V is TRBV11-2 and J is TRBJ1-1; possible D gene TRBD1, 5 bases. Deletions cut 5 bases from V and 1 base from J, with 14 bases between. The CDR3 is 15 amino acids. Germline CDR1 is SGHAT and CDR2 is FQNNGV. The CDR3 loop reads CASSLRGGGNTEAFF. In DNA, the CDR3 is TGTGCCAGCAGCCTAAGGGGTGGGGGGAACACTGAAGCTTTCTTT. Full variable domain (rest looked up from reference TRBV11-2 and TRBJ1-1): EAGVAQSPRYKIIEKRQSVAFWCNPISGHATLYWYQQILGQGPKLLIQFQNNGVVDDSQLPKDRFSAERLKGVDSTLKIQPAKLEDSAVYLCASSLRGGGNTEAFFGQGTRLTVV.

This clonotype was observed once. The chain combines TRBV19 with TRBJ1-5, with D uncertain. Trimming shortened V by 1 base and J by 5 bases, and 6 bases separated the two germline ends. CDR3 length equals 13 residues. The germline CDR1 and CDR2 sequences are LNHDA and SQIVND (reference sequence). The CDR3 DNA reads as TGTGCCAGTAGTATAGTTAGTCATCAGCCCCAGCATTTT. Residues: CASSIVSHQPQHF.

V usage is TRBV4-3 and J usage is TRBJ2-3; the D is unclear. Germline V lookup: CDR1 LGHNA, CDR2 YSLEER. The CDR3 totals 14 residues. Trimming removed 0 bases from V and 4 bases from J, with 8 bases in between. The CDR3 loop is CASSQEFLADTQYF. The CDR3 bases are TGCGCCAGCAGCCAAGAATTTCTGGCAGATACGCAGTATTTT.

The CDR3 DNA sequence: TGCAGCGTTGGATGGCGGGAGGGCAACCAAGAGACCCAGTACTTC. Its translation: CSVGWREGNQETQYF. The chain links TRBV29-1 to TRBJ2-5; 9 nucleotides agree with TRBD2. CDR1 SQVTM and CDR2 ANQGSEA come from the germline V gene. The CDR3 spans 15 residues. V trimming: 4 bases; J trimming: 0 bases; junction bases outside the gene matches: 6.

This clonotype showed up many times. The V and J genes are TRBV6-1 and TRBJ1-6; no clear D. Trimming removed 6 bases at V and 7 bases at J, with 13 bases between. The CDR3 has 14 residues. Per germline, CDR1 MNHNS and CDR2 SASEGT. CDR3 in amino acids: CASRQNAGNSPLHF. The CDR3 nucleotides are TGTGCCAGCAGGCAGAACGCGGGGAATTCACCCCTCCACTTT.

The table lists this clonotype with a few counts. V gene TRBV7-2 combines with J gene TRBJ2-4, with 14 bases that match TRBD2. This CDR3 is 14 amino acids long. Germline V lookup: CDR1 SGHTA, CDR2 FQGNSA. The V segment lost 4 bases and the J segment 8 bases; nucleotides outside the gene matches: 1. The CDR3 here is CASSSGLAGDIQYF. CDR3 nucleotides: TGTGCCAGCAGCTCGGGACTAGCGGGAGACATTCAGTACTTC.

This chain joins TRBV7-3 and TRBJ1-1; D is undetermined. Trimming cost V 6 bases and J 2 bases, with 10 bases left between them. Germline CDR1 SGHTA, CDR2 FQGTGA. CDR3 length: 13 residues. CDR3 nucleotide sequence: TGTGCCAGCAGGATCCGAGGAAACACTGAAGCTTTCTTT. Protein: CASRIRGNTEAFF.

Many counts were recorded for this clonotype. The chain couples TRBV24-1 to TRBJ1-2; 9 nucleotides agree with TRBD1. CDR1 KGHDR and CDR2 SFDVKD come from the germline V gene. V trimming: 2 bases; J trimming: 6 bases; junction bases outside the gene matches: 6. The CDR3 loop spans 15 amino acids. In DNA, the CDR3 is TGTGCCACCAGTGATTCCGGAAGGACAGGGGATGGCTACACCTTC. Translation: CATSDSGRTGDGYTF.

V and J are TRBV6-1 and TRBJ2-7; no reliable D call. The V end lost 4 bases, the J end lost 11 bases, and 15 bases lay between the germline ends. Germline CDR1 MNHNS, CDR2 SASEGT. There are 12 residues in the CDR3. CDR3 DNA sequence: TGTGCCAGCAGTGGAGTCACCCAAAGGGAGTACTTC. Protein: CASSGVTQREYF.

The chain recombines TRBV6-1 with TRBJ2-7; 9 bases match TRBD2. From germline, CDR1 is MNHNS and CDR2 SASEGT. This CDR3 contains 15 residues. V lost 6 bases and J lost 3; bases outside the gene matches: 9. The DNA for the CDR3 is TGTGCCAGCAGCTCTACCGGGACTAGCTTCTACGAGCAGTACTTC. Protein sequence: CASSSTGTSFYEQYF.

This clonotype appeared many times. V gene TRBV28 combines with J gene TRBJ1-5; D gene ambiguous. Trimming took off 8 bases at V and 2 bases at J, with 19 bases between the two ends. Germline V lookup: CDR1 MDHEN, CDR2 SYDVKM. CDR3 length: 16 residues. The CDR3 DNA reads TGTGCCAGCTCAAACCCCTCGGGGAGCGGCAATCAGCCCCAGCATTTT. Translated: CASSNPSGSGNQPQHF.

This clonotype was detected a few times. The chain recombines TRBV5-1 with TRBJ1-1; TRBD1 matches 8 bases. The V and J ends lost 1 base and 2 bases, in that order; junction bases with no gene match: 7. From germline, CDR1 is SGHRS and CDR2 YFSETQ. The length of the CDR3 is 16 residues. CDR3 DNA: TGCGCCAGCAGCTTGCAAGGGACAGGATCTAACACTGAAGCTTTCTTT. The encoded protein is CASSLQGTGSNTEAFF.

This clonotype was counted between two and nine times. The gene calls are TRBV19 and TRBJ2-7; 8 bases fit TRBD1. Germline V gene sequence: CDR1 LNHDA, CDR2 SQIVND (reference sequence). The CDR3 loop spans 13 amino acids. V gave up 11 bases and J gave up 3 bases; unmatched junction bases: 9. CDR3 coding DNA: TGTGCCTCCTACAAGGGACAGGTCTACGAGCAGTACTTC. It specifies CASYKGQVYEQYF. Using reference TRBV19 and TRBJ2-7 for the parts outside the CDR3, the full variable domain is DGGITQSPKYLFRKEGQNVTLSCEQNLNHDAMYWYRQDPGQGLRLIYYSQIVNDFQKGDIAEGYSVSREKKESFPLTVTSAQKNPTAFYLCASYKGQVYEQYFGPGTRLTVT.

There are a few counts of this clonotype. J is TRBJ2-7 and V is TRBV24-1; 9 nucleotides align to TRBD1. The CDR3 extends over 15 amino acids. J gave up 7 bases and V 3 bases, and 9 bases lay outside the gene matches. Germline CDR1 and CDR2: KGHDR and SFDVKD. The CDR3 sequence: CATSDPGTGQNEQYF. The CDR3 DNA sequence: TGTGCCACCAGTGATCCTGGGACAGGGCAGAATGAGCAGTACTTC.

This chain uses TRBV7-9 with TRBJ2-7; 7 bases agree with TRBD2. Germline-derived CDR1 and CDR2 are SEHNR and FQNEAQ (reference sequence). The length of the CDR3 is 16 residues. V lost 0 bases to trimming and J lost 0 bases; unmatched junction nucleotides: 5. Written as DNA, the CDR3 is TGTGCCAGCAGCTTAGCGACGGGGGGATACTCCTACGAGCAGTACTTC. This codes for CASSLATGGYSYEQYF.

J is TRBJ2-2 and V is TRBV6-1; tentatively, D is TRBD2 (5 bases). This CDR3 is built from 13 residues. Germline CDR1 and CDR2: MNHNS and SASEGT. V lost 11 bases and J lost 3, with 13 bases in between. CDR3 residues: CASEEDDTGELFF. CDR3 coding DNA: TGTGCCTCGGAGGAGGATGACACCGGGGAGCTGTTTTTT.

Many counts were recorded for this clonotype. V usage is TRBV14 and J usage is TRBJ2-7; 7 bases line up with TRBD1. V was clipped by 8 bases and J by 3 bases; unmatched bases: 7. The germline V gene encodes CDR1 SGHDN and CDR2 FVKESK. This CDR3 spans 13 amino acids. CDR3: CASAMTGFYEQYF. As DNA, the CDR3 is TGTGCCAGCGCTATGACAGGGTTCTACGAGCAGTACTTC. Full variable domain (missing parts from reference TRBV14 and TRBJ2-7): EAGVTQFPSHSVIEKGQTVTLRCDPISGHDNLYWYRRVMGKEIKFLLHFVKESKQDESGMPNNRFLAERTGGTYSTLKVQPAELEDSGVYFCASAMTGFYEQYFGPGTRLTVT.

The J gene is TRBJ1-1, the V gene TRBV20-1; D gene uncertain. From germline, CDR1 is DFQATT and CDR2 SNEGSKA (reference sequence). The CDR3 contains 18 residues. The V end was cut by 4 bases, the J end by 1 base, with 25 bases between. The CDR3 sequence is CSATQVGAFKYGNTEAFF. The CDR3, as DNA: TGCAGTGCTACTCAAGTGGGTGCATTTAAATATGGGAACACTGAAGCTTTCTTT.

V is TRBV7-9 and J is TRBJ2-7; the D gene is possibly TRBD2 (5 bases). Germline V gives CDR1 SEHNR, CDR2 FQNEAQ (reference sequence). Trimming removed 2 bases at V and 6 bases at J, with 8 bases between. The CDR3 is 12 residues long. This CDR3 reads CASSLPGSEQYF. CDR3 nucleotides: TGTGCCAGCAGCTTACCGGGGAGCGAGCAGTACTTC.

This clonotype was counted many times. CDR3 nucleotide sequence: TGTGCCAGCAGAGGCAGCACTTACGAGCAGTACTTC. This encodes CASRGSTYEQYF. The chain couples TRBV28 to TRBJ2-7; the D is unclear. The CDR3 loop spans 12 amino acids. The germline V gene encodes CDR1 MDHEN and CDR2 SYDVKM. Between the trimmed V and J ends, which lost 6 bases and 4 bases, there was a span of 10 bases.

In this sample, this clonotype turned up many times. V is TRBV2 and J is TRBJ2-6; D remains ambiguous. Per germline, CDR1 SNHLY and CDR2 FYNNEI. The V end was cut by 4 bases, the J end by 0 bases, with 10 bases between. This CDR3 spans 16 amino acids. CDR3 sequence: CASSGRFSSGANVLTF. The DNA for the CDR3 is TGTGCCAGCAGTGGACGTTTCAGCTCTGGGGCCAACGTCCTGACTTTC.